This T cell receptor beta chain was identified during a study of T-cell reconstitution after alpha-beta-depleted transplantation in children. This clonotype was recorded at least ten times. V lost 6 bases, J lost 6 bases, and 9 bases stayed unmatched. The CDR3 is 15 residues long. Preparation of the TCRbeta library used unique molecular identifiers. TCRdb recomputed calls from the PCR reads with MiXCR, one row per CDR3 protein. The sample has around 87,000 distinct CDR3 sequences, roughly 8.4% seen once; the top ten hold under 8%. The chain has TRBV12-3 or TRBV12-4 and TRBJ2-7, with TRBD2 identical over 12 bases. This TCR derives from a human donor who donated a stem cell graft to a child with congenital amegakaryocytic thrombocytopenia. The source material was PBMCs from the stem cell graft donor, sampled from the stem cell graft. This CDR3 reads CASRVGGLAGSEQYF. The CDR3 DNA follows: TGTGCCAGCAGAGTAGGTGGACTAGCGGGATCCGAGCAGTACTTC.